A single sample is the source of the 16 T cell receptor beta chains below, sequenced in a study of T cells expressing NK-cell markers. TCRdb reprocessed the 5' RACE reads, keeping one entry per CDR3 protein, no DNA. The clone table shows 500,000 to 700,000 distinct CDR3 sequences, with the ten largest holding roughly 3.5%. The material sequenced was blood T cells: a sorted CD56 or NKG2C T cell subset, CD4+ or CD8+ T cells, or bulk PBMC T cells (not recorded which). The source of these receptors is a man younger than 35 in good health.

The V call is TRBV5-1, the J call TRBJ2-7. Per germline, CDR1 SGHRS and CDR2 YFSETQ. This CDR3 region has 16 residues. The CDR3 spells CASSGYRGTSFYEQYF. The variable domain in full, completed from reference TRBV5-1 and TRBJ2-7, reads KAGVTQTPRYLIKTRGQQVTLSCSPISGHRSVSWYQQTPGQGLQFLFEYFSETQRNKGNFPGRFSGRQFSNSRSEMNVSTLELGDSALYLCASSGYRGTSFYEQYFGPGTRLTVT.

CDR3 region: CASSFMDRTDTQYF. V and J are TRBV5-1 and TRBJ2-3. CDR1 SGHRS and CDR2 YFSETQ come from the germline V gene. The CDR3 loop spans 14 amino acids.

This chain connects TRBV5-1 to TRBJ1-2. This CDR3 contains 16 residues. Germline V CDR1 and CDR2: SGHRS, YFSETQ. The CDR3 spells CASSLEAASHVYGYTF.

This chain links TRBV7-7 with TRBJ1-4. The CDR3 contains 13 residues. Germline-derived CDR1 and CDR2 are SSHAT and FNYEAQ (reference sequence). The CDR3 spells CASSSRRRGKLFF.

The chain carries TRBV28 and TRBJ2-5; with no DNA, the TCRdb D assignment of TRBD1 cannot be verified. CDR1 MDHEN and CDR2 SYDVKM come from the germline V gene. The CDR3 consists of 15 residues. The CDR3 spells CASSPARGGGETQYF.

V gene TRBV20-1 combines with J gene TRBJ2-1; as DNA is missing, the TRBD2 call by TCRdb cannot be tested. Germline lookup yields CDR1 DFQATT and CDR2 SNEGSKA (reference sequence). The CDR3 loop spans 16 amino acids. CDR3 loop: CSARLRRREFDNEQFF.

The CDR3 is CASSYQDRAQVGNSPLHF. The chain carries TRBV11-2 and TRBJ1-6; TCRdb proposes TRBD1, but this gene call is untestable without DNA. The CDR3 is made up of 18 amino acids. Germline CDR1 reads SGHAT; CDR2 reads FQNNGV.

V gene TRBV10-3 combines with J gene TRBJ2-3; TCRdb's D gene call, TRBD1, goes unchecked for lack of DNA. CDR1 and CDR2 from the germline V gene are ENHRY and SYGVKD. This CDR3 comprises 14 residues. The CDR3 region is CAISRNRDPDTQYF.

J is TRBJ2-3 and V is TRBV20-1; TCRdb selects TRBD1, and the lack of DNA leaves this call unchecked. This CDR3 region has 20 residues. Germline V gene data show CDR1 as DFQATT and CDR2 as SNEGSKA (reference sequence). The CDR3 protein is CSARDLFLGEHKTSTDTQYF.

The chain has TRBV7-2 and TRBJ1-3. Per germline, CDR1 SGHTA and CDR2 FQGNSA. This CDR3 region has 15 residues. The CDR3 reads CASSFQSGSGNTIYF.

The chain combines TRBV20-1 with TRBJ2-7; TCRdb returns TRBD1, unconfirmable since there is no DNA. Germline loops: CDR1 DFQATT, CDR2 SNEGSKA (reference sequence). CDR3 length: 14 amino acids. CDR3 loop: CSARVLQGPHEQYF.

The V and J genes are TRBV7-2 and TRBJ2-2; TCRdb names TRBD1, which stays unverified in the absence of DNA. This CDR3 is 20 amino acids long. The germline V gene encodes CDR1 SGHTA and CDR2 FQGNSA. The CDR3 here is CASSFPLGMGAREFTGELFF.

The chain combines TRBV5-1 with TRBJ2-3; TCRdb designates TRBD1, a call that cannot be tested without DNA. CDR3 length: 15 residues. CDR1 and CDR2 (germline): SGHRS, YFSETQ. CDR3: CASSPQGRGLDTQYF.

V usage is TRBV6-1 and J usage is TRBJ1-1; TCRdb picks TRBD1, but there is no DNA to check that call. Germline V gives CDR1 MNHNS, CDR2 SASEGT. This CDR3 has 16 residues. The CDR3 reads CASSPRLTGSNTEAFF.

The chain uses TRBV19 and TRBJ2-7; absent DNA, TCRdb's TRBD1 call cannot be checked. The CDR3 runs 15 residues. CDR1 and CDR2 (germline): LNHDA, SQIVND (reference sequence). The CDR3: CASSGTGLGGYEQYF.

The chain links TRBV5-6 to TRBJ2-1; the TCRdb D gene call, TRBD2, has no DNA to confirm it. This CDR3 contains 16 residues. Germline values: CDR1 SGHDT, CDR2 YYEEEE. This CDR3 reads CASNSMLGGSYNEQFF.